These T cell receptor beta chains were read from a single sample in a study of CD8 T cell repertoires and HIV-1 epitope variants. No cognate antigen is known for these TCRs. Produced via immunoSEQ multiplex PCR; TCRdb's table is partial and in-frame only. The profile shows about 5,900 clones, under 75% of them singletons. Sequenced: cultured CD8+ T cells derived from PBMCs. All receptors come from a male donor with HIV. Each CDR3 is given with its conserved first and last residue. The D gene is left open where the match is weak.

J: TRBJ1-3
D: NA
length: 16
V: TRBV4-1
CDR3: CASSQGGARTGNTIYF
DNA: TGCGCCAGCAGCCAAGGCGGTGCAAGGACTGGAAACACCATATATTTT

J: TRBJ2-1
D: TRBD1
length: 15
V: TRBV13
CDR3: CASSPSGTGKSEQFF
DNA: TGTGCCAGCAGCCCCTCCGGGACAGGGAAAAGTGAGCAGTTCTTC

J: TRBJ1-5
D: TRBD1
length: 14
V: TRBV28
CDR3: CASQGVSYNQPQHF
DNA: TGTGCCAGCCAGGGGGTCAGCTACAATCAGCCCCAGCATTTT

J: TRBJ2-7
D: NA
length: 14
V: TRBV28
CDR3: CASSFVSGTDEQYF
DNA: TGTGCCAGCAGTTTCGTATCAGGGACCGACGAGCAGTACTTC

J: TRBJ2-1
D: TRBD2
length: 14
V: TRBV7-2
CDR3: CASSLGSGGNEQFF
DNA: TGTGCCAGCAGCTTGGGGTCCGGGGGGAATGAGCAGTTCTTC

J: TRBJ2-7
D: NA
length: 11
V: TRBV30
CDR3: CAWGEEYEQYF
DNA: TGTGCCTGGGGGGAGGAGTACGAGCAGTACTTC

J: TRBJ1-1
D: NA
length: 14
V: TRBV11-2
CDR3: CASTTRHSNTEAFF
DNA: TGTGCCAGCACCACCAGGCATTCGAACACTGAAGCTTTCTTT

J: TRBJ2-7
D: NA
length: 15
V: TRBV10-1
CDR3: CASSDFQGPNYEQYF
DNA: TGCGCCAGCAGTGATTTTCAGGGCCCTAATTACGAGCAGTACTTC

J: TRBJ1-4
D: NA
length: 13
V: TRBV28
CDR3: CASSLPTGEKLFF
DNA: TGTGCCAGCAGTTTACCCACAGGGGAAAAACTGTTTTTT

J: TRBJ2-3
D: NA
length: 12
V: TRBV5-1
CDR3: CASSLSTDTQYF
DNA: TGCGCCAGCAGCCTAAGCACAGATACGCAGTATTTT

J: TRBJ2-3
D: TRBD1
length: 15
V: TRBV28
CDR3: CASSQTRTGTDTQYF
DNA: TGTGCCAGCAGTCAAACGCGGACAGGGACAGATACGCAGTATTTT

J: TRBJ1-3
D: NA
length: 18
V: TRBV4-2
CDR3: CASSLFIPGLGLGNTIYF
DNA: TGTGCCAGCAGCCTCTTCATCCCAGGGCTCGGGTTGGGAAACACCATATATTTT

J: TRBJ2-6
D: NA
length: 15
V: TRBV6-1
CDR3: CASSEYRSGANVLTF
DNA: TGTGCCAGCAGTGAGTACAGATCTGGGGCCAACGTCCTGACTTTC